The next 9 T cell receptor beta chains were all read from a single sample in a study of cytomegalovirus exposure and HLA in healthy donors. The PCR contained 60 Vbeta and 13 Jbeta primers. Libraries were prepared by immunoSEQ multiplex PCR; TCRdb keeps only in-frame clonotypes and omits some of them. The repertoire holds some 160,000 clones, with approximately 80% as singletons. Sequencing was done on a sample of PBMCs. The receptors stem from a male donor in good health and CMV-seronegative.

This clone was counted between two and nine times. The rearrangement joins TRBV11-1 to TRBJ1-1, with TRBD1 matching 8 bases. Looked up from germline, CDR1 is SGHAT and CDR2 is FQDESV (reference sequence). The CDR3 is 14 amino acids. Trimming took 6 bases from V and 5 from J; bases not matched to a gene: 8. CDR3 nucleotide sequence: TGTGCCAGCAGGCCCGGGACAGGTGGTACTGAAGCTTTCTTT. This gives the protein CASRPGTGGTEAFF.

The chain is built from TRBV5-1 and TRBJ2-5, with D possibly TRBD2 on 6 matching bases. The CDR3 covers 13 residues. Trimming took off 4 bases at V and 5 bases at J, with 12 bases between the two ends. CDR1 and CDR2 (germline): SGHRS, YFSETQ. CDR3 bases: TGCGCCAGCAGCGGCGGGACGTACGAGACCCAGTACTTC. It encodes CASSGGTYETQYF.

This sequence joins TRBV27 and TRBJ1-5; D is ambiguous. Germline V gene data show CDR1 as MNHEY and CDR2 as SMNVEV (reference sequence). V lost 3 bases to trimming and J lost 0 bases, with 9 bases between them. The CDR3 loop spans 15 amino acids. The CDR3, as DNA: TGTGCCAGCAGTTTTCATTCAGGTAGCAATCAGCCCCAGCATTTT. Protein product: CASSFHSGSNQPQHF.

The chain combines TRBV30 with TRBJ2-1; the D gene is possibly TRBD1 (8 bases). Germline-derived CDR1 and CDR2 are GTSNPN and SVGIG (reference sequence). Trimming cost V 2 bases and J 8 bases, with 16 bases left between them. The CDR3 is 14 amino acids. The DNA for the CDR3 is TGTGCCTGGAGTACCCGGACAGGGAGGGATGAGCAGTTCTTC. Its protein product is CAWSTRTGRDEQFF.

This chain joins TRBV28 and TRBJ1-2, with D possibly matching TRBD1 (6 bases). Germline-derived CDR1 and CDR2 are MDHEN and SYDVKM. The CDR3 length is 12 residues. V was shortened by 4 bases and J by 7 bases, with 10 bases between the two germline ends. The CDR3: CASSSGVIGYTF. The CDR3 nucleotides are TGTGCCAGCAGTTCAGGGGTGATTGGCTACACCTTC.

This chain connects TRBV30 to TRBJ2-2, with TRBD2 matching 8 bases. The CDR3 extends over 15 amino acids. The V and J ends lost 5 bases and 6 bases, in that order; junction bases with no gene match: 11. Germline V gene lookup returns CDR1 GTSNPN and CDR2 SVGIG (reference sequence). In DNA form, the CDR3 reads TGTGCCTGGGCTCCCCTAGCGGGTCTCGCCGGGGAGCTGTTTTTT. Amino acids: CAWAPLAGLAGELFF.

DNA for the CDR3: TGCGCCAGCAGCCAAGGGGCTCTAGCGGGAGGGGGGTCAGATACGCAGTATTTT. Translated, it gives CASSQGALAGGGSDTQYF. This chain joins TRBV4-1 and TRBJ2-3, with TRBD2 matching over 12 bases. V gave up 1 base and J gave up 4 bases; unmatched junction bases: 9. The CDR3 is made up of 18 amino acids. Germline V CDR1 and CDR2: MGHRA, YSYEKL.

The chain joins TRBV7-2 to TRBJ2-5, with D possibly matching TRBD1 (6 bases). There are 14 residues in the CDR3. The ends were cut back, 3 bases at V and 11 bases at J, with 19 bases in the middle. Germline lookup yields CDR1 SGHTA and CDR2 FQGNSA. The CDR3 DNA reads TGTGCCAGCAGCTTCGGAGCGAGAGGGGGAGAGCAGTACTTC. This codes for CASSFGARGGEQYF.

The chain uses TRBV19 and TRBJ2-2; 9 bases align to TRBD1. The CDR3 extends over 16 amino acids. The V gene's germline CDR1 is LNHDA and CDR2 SQIVND (reference sequence). The V gene end was trimmed by 1 base and the J gene end by 4 bases; junction bases not matched to a gene: 4. This CDR3 reads CASSIGDRVGTGELFF. DNA for the CDR3: TGTGCCAGTAGTATAGGGGACAGGGTAGGCACCGGGGAGCTGTTTTTT.